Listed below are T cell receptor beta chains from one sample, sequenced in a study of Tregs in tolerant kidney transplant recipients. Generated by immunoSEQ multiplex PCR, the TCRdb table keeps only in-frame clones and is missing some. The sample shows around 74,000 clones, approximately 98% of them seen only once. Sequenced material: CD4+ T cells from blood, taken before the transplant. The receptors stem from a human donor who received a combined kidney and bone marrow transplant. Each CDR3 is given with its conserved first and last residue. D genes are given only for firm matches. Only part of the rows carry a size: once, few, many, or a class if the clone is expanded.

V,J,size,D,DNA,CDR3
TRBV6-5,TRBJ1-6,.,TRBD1,TGTGCCAGCAGTTACGGCTCAGGGGGAAATTCACCCCTCCACTTT,CASSYGSGGNSPLHF
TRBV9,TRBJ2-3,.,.,TGTGCCAGCAGCGTAGATGGGGGGGCCGGGCACAATACGCAGTATTTT,CASSVDGGAGHNTQYF
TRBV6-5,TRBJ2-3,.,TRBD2,TGTGCCAGCAGTTACTCGTTCGCGGGGGAAGGAGATACGCAGTATTTT,CASSYSFAGEGDTQYF
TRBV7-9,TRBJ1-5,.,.,TGTGCCAGCAGCTTAAGGGGTCAGCCCCAGCATTTT,CASSLRGQPQHF
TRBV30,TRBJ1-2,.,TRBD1,TGTGCCTGGAGCCTCGGACAGGGAGGTTACACCTTC,CAWSLGQGGYTF
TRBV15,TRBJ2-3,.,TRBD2,TGTGCCACCAGCAGAGACAGCGGGGGGCAAGATACGCAGTATTTT,CATSRDSGGQDTQYF
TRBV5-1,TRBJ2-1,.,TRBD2,TGCGCCAGCAGCTTGGGGACTAGGGATAATGAGCAGTTCTTC,CASSLGTRDNEQFF
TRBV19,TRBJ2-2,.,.,TGTGCCAGTAGTATCCGTGGAGGCTCCGGGGAGCTGTTTTTT,CASSIRGGSGELFF
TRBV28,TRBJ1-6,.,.,TGTGCCAGCAGTTTTCGGAACAGTTATAATTCACCCCTCCACTTT,CASSFRNSYNSPLHF
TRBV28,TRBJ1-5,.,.,TGTGCCAGCATAGGTCAGGGACTTCTGCAGCCCCAGCATTTT,CASIGQGLLQPQHF
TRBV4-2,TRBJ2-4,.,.,TGTGCCAGCAGCCAAGTTCCGCGGATTCAGTACTTC,CASSQVPRIQYF
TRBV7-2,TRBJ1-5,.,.,TGTGCCAGCAGCATAAAGACAGGTAGCAATCAGCCCCAGCATTTT,CASSIKTGSNQPQHF
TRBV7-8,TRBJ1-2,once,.,TGTGCCAGCAGCCCGGGGGGAAAGGGACGGGGCTATGGCTACACCTTC,CASSPGGKGRGYGYTF
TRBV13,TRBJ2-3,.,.,TGTGCCAGCAGCTTAGGGGGTAGCCCAGATACGCAGTATTTT,CASSLGGSPDTQYF
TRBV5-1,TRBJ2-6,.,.,TGCGCCAGCAGCTTAATCGGGACACCCTCTGGGGCCAACGTCCTGACTTTC,CASSLIGTPSGANVLTF
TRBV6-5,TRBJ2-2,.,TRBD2,TGTGCCAGCAGCCGGGCGGGGGGGCCGGGCGGGGAGCTGTTTTTT,CASSRAGGPGGELFF
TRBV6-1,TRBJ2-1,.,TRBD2,TGTGCCAGCAGTGCTAGCGGGTATGTCGAAGATATTGAGCAGTTCTTC,CASSASGYVEDIEQFF
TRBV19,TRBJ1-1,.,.,TGTGCCAGTATCGGGATTTACACTGAAGCTTTCTTT,CASIGIYTEAFF
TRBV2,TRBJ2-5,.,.,TGTGCCAGCAGTGTCCGGGAGGAGACCCAGTACTTC,CASSVREETQYF
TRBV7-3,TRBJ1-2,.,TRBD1,TGTGCCAGCAGCGCGGACAGGTCTAACTATGGCTACACCTTC,CASSADRSNYGYTF
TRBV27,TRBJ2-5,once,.,TGTGCCAGCAGTTGGAGGGGAGTGAGGGGAGAGACCCAGTACTTC,CASSWRGVRGETQYF
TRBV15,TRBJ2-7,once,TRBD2,TGTGCCACCAGCAGACTACCCAAGGTTCTAGCGGATCACTACGAGCAGTACTTC,CATSRLPKVLADHYEQYF
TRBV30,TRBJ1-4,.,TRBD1,TGTGCCTGGAGTCAGACAGGGGAAAAACTGTTTTTT,CAWSQTGEKLFF
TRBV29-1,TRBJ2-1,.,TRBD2,TGCAGCGTTGAGACTAGCGGGAGTTTAGTTGCGCAGTACAATGAGCAGTTCTTC,CSVETSGSLVAQYNEQFF
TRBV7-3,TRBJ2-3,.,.,TGTGCCAGCAGCCGTATGGGGGGTGCAGATACGCAGTATTTT,CASSRMGGADTQYF
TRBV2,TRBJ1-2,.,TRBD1,TGTGCCAGCGGGAGGGGACAGGGGCTCTATGGCTACACCTTC,CASGRGQGLYGYTF
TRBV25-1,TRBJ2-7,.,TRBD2,TGTGCCAGCAGTGTCGGCGGTTGGGGCGGGGGGATTAAGTACGAGCAGTACTTC,CASSVGGWGGGIKYEQYF
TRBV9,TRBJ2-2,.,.,TGTGCCAGCAGCCCACCCAGCGGTCTGAACACCGGGGAGCTGTTTTTT,CASSPPSGLNTGELFF
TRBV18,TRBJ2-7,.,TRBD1,TGTGCCAGCTCATCATCCTACGGGACAGGGAACGAGCAGTACTTC,CASSSSYGTGNEQYF
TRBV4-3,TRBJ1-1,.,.,TGCGCCAGCAGCCCCTTGGGCACCGGTGGGGAAGCTTTCTTT,CASSPLGTGGEAFF
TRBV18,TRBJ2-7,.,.,TGTGCCAGCTCACCTGTACGGGACGAGCAGTACTTC,CASSPVRDEQYF
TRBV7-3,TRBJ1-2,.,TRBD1,TGTGCCAGCAGCATCGGACAGGGGTATGGCTACACCTTC,CASSIGQGYGYTF
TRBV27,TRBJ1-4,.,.,TGTGCCAGCAGTCGTTTATCCGCAACTAATGAAAAACTGTTTTTT,CASSRLSATNEKLFF
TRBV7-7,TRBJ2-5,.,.,TGTGCCAGCAGCCCTACCGGACAGCAAGAGACCCAGTACTTC,CASSPTGQQETQYF
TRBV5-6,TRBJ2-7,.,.,TGTGCCAGCAGCTTGGTGGTCGGGGGATACGAGCAGTACTTC,CASSLVVGGYEQYF
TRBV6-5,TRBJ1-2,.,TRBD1,TGTGCCAGCAGTCAGGGACAGGGTGGGACAGCGGGCTACACCTTC,CASSQGQGGTAGYTF
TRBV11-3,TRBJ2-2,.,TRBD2,TGTGCCAGCAGTCCACTAGCGGGACCGACCGGGGAGCTGTTTTTT,CASSPLAGPTGELFF
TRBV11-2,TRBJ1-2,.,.,TGTGCCAGCAGCTTAGCGGGACATTTCGGCAACTATGGCTACACCTTC,CASSLAGHFGNYGYTF
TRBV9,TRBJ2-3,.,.,TGTGCCAGCAGCGTAGCTGGCAGTCCCCACACAGATACGCAGTATTTT,CASSVAGSPHTDTQYF
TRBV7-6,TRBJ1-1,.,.,TGTGCCAGCAGCTTAGCGGTCGGCGGGGGAAACACTGAAGCTTTCTTT,CASSLAVGGGNTEAFF
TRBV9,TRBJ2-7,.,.,TGTGCCAGCAGCGTTTCAGGGGCGCACTACGAGCAGTACTTC,CASSVSGAHYEQYF
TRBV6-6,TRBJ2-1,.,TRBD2,TGTGCCAGCAGTTCCCGGACTAGCGGGGGTAATGAGCAGTTCTTC,CASSSRTSGGNEQFF
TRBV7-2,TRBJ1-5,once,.,TGTGCCAGCAGCCAGCGGGCTAGCAATCAGCCCCAGCATTTT,CASSQRASNQPQHF
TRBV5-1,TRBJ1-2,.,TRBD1,TGCGCCAGCAGCCAGGACAGGGGGTATGGCTACACCTTC,CASSQDRGYGYTF
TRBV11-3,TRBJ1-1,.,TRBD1,TGTGCCAGCAGCCCCGGACAGGGAAGAAACACTGAAGCTTTCTTT,CASSPGQGRNTEAFF
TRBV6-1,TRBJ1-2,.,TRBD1,TGTGCCAGCAGTGACCCCTGGACAGGCTATGGCTACACCTTC,CASSDPWTGYGYTF
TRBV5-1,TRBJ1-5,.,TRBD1,TGCGCCAGCAGCTTGGGGGGACAGGGACATCAGCCCCAGCATTTT,CASSLGGQGHQPQHF
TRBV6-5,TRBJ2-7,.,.,TGTGCCAGCAGAAGACAGTACGAGCAGTACTTC,CASRRQYEQYF
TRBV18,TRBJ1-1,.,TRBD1,TGTGCCAGCTCAGGAATGACAGGGGGCTACACTGAAGCTTTCTTT,CASSGMTGGYTEAFF
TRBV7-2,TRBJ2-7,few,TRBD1,TGTGCCAGCAGCCGTCGACAGGGACCCTCCTACGAGCAGTACTTC,CASSRRQGPSYEQYF
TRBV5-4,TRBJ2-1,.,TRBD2,TGTGCCAGCAGCAGGAGACTAGCGGGAGATGAGCAGTTCTTC,CASSRRLAGDEQFF
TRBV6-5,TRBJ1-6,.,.,TGTGCCAGCAGGACCGACAGATTCAATTCACCCCTCCACTTT,CASRTDRFNSPLHF
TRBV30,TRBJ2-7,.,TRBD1,TGTGCCTGGACCCGGGACAGCCATTCCTACGAGCAGTACTTC,CAWTRDSHSYEQYF